One and the same sample provided the 23 T cell receptor beta chains below, sequenced in a study of T cell repertoires in cytomegalovirus infection. Each CDR3 protein gets one entry after TCRdb re-called the reads with MiXCR. The repertoire has roughly 100,000 distinct CDR3 sequences, approximately 15% of them found once; the top ten carry less than 10%. Sequencing was performed on PBMCs. These receptors came from a human donor in good health (CMV status not recorded). Some clones in this sample may be carry-over from other donors' samples.

This clonotype was seen repeatedly, ten times or more. The CDR3 here is CASSLMANTGELFF. The CDR3 bases are TGTGCCAGCAGCTTAATGGCGAACACCGGGGAGCTGTTTTTT. The chain recombines TRBV7-2 with TRBJ2-2, with unresolved D. This CDR3 is 14 amino acids long. V gave up 2 bases and J gave up 0 bases, with 4 bases separating them. CDR1 and CDR2 from the germline V gene are SGHTA and FQGNSA. Variable domain in full (rest from reference TRBV7-2 and TRBJ2-2): GAGVSQSPSNKVTEKGKDVELRCDPISGHTALYWYRQSLGQGLEFLIYFQGNSAPDKSGLPSDRFSAERTGGSVSTLTIQRTQQEDSAVYLCASSLMANTGELFFGEGSRLTVL.

There are a few counts of this clonotype. The J gene is TRBJ2-7, the V gene TRBV6-1; D is ambiguous. V was clipped by 8 bases and J by 1 base, with 6 bases between them. Germline loops: CDR1 MNHNS, CDR2 SASEGT. The CDR3 has 11 amino acids. The CDR3 is CASGRSYEQYF. CDR3 DNA sequence: TGTGCCAGCGGTCGTTCCTACGAGCAGTACTTC.

The chain combines TRBV5-1 with TRBJ2-6, with D perhaps assigned TRBD1 or TRBD2 (5 bases each). The germline V gene has CDR1 SGHRS and CDR2 YFSETQ. V lost 1 base to trimming and J lost 4 bases, with 6 bases between them. The CDR3 runs 14 residues. The CDR3 protein is CASSLWGGANVLTF. DNA for the CDR3: TGCGCCAGCAGCTTGTGGGGGGGGGCCAACGTCCTGACTTTC.

The table lists this clonotype with many counts. The CDR3 region is CASSLIRRGPQETQYF. In DNA, the CDR3 is TGTGCCAGCAGCTTAATAAGGCGGGGCCCTCAAGAGACCCAGTACTTC. This sequence joins TRBV7-2 and TRBJ2-5, with D perhaps matching TRBD2 (6 bases). The length of the CDR3 is 16 residues. Germline CDR1 and CDR2: SGHTA and FQGNSA. Trimming took 2 bases from V and 2 from J, leaving 15 bases between them.

This clonotype was picked up a small number of times. The chain carries TRBV20-1 and TRBJ1-6, with D possibly TRBD1 on 5 matching bases. V shed 6 bases and J shed 0 bases, with 15 bases lying between them. The CDR3 spans 16 residues. Germline V gene lookup returns CDR1 DFQATT and CDR2 SNEGSKA (reference sequence). This CDR3 is CSASRDVRSYNSPLHF. The DNA of the CDR3 is TGCAGTGCCTCCAGGGACGTTCGCTCCTATAATTCACCCCTCCACTTT.

This clonotype was seen many times. J is TRBJ2-4 and V is TRBV7-2; D is uncertain. The V gene lost 4 bases and the J gene lost 15 bases, with 19 bases spanning the gap. The CDR3 totals 13 residues. Per the germline V gene, CDR1 is SGHTA and CDR2 is FQGNSA. This CDR3 reads CASSSQETTTPYF. CDR3 bases: TGTGCCAGCAGCTCGCAGGAGACCACTACTCCGTACTTC.

The table lists this clonotype with many counts. The rearrangement joins TRBV7-2 to TRBJ1-5; D ambiguous. CDR1 and CDR2 from the germline V gene are SGHTA and FQGNSA. Trimming pared 5 bases from V and 5 bases from J, leaving 10 bases between. CDR3 length: 13 residues. The CDR3 is CASSQQRDQPQHF. CDR3 DNA: TGTGCCAGCAGCCAGCAGAGGGATCAGCCCCAGCATTTT.

This clonotype came up many times. V gene TRBV6-2 or TRBV6-3 combines with J gene TRBJ2-1; a weak D match, TRBD1 (6 bases). Deletions cut 2 bases from V and 2 bases from J, with 7 bases between. This CDR3 region has 14 residues. Germline V CDR1 and CDR2: MNHEY, SVGEGT. The CDR3 loop is CASSYDRPYNEQFF. The CDR3 DNA is TGTGCCAGCAGTTACGACAGGCCCTACAATGAGCAGTTCTTC.

This clonotype was seen more than once but under ten times. V usage is TRBV5-6 and J usage is TRBJ2-5; no definite D call. The germline V gene encodes CDR1 SGHDT and CDR2 YYEEEE. CDR3 length equals 13 residues. Trimming removed 0 bases from V and 7 bases from J, with 10 bases in between. The CDR3 loop is CASSLAIRRTQYF. The CDR3 DNA reads as TGTGCCAGCAGCTTGGCCATAAGACGGACCCAGTACTTC.

V is TRBV7-9 and J is TRBJ2-6; no clear D. The germline V and J ends were trimmed by 5 bases and 6 bases, with 5 bases remaining between them. The CDR3 runs 12 residues. The germline gives CDR1 SEHNR, CDR2 FQNEAQ (reference sequence). CDR3 DNA sequence: TGTGCCAGCAGCCTAGAGGCCAACGTCCTGACTTTC. Its translation: CASSLEANVLTF.

The table lists this clonotype with many counts. The rearrangement uses TRBV7-6 and TRBJ1-3; D remains unclear. Germline loops: CDR1 SGHVS, CDR2 FNYEAQ. The germline V and J ends were trimmed by 7 bases and 0 bases, with 7 bases remaining between them. This CDR3 contains 13 residues. CDR3: CASNGGSGNTIYF. CDR3 nucleotides: TGTGCCAGCAACGGCGGCTCTGGAAACACCATATATTTT.

The chain uses TRBV2 and TRBJ2-5; D possibly corresponds to TRBD2 (6 bases). The CDR3 contains 15 residues. V lost 5 bases to trimming and J lost 7 bases, with 20 bases between them. CDR1 and CDR2 (germline): SNHLY, FYNNEI. CDR3 region: CASSPLTSPGTTQYF. The DNA for the CDR3 is TGTGCCAGCAGTCCCTTGACTAGTCCGGGGACGACCCAGTACTTC.

This clonotype was seen a handful of times. The rearrangement joins TRBV20-1 to TRBJ2-6; D is uncertain. V was clipped by 0 bases and J by 0 bases, with 6 bases between them. Germline CDR1 reads DFQATT; CDR2 reads SNEGSKA (reference sequence). This CDR3 region has 15 residues. CDR3 in DNA: TGCAGTGCTAGAGAGAGACACTCTGGGGCCAACGTCCTGACTTTC. Translated, it gives CSARERHSGANVLTF.

This clonotype is a singleton in its sample. The chain combines TRBV29-1 with TRBJ1-1; 7 nucleotides agree with TRBD1. Unmatched junction bases numbered 15, after V lost 5 bases and J lost 6 bases. Germline CDR1 SQVTM, CDR2 ANQGSEA. The CDR3 loop spans 15 amino acids. For the CDR3, the DNA is TGCAGCGTTCCAGGGGGAAGGGGGTTTAGTCCTGAAGCTTTCTTT. Translated: CSVPGGRGFSPEAFF.

This clonotype showed up just a few times. This chain joins TRBV7-2 and TRBJ1-1; 7 bases agree with TRBD1. This CDR3 region has 13 residues. The V and J ends lost 5 bases and 4 bases, in that order; junction bases with no gene match: 4. Per germline, CDR1 SGHTA and CDR2 FQGNSA. The chain's CDR3 is CASSPRGSTEAFF. The CDR3 DNA sequence: TGTGCCAGCAGCCCCAGGGGGTCCACTGAAGCTTTCTTT.

This clonotype was found a few times. The J gene is TRBJ2-7, the V gene TRBV30; weak D call: TRBD1 (6 bases). The V end lost 2 bases, the J end lost 2 bases, and 10 bases lay between the germline ends. This CDR3 is 13 amino acids long. Germline CDR1 is GTSNPN and CDR2 is SVGIG (reference sequence). The CDR3 reads CAWSKGTTYEQYF. CDR3 sequence (DNA): TGTGCCTGGAGTAAGGGGACAACCTACGAGCAGTACTTC.

This clonotype appeared a few times. V is TRBV7-9 and J is TRBJ1-2, with a weak D call TRBD1 (5 bases). With 5 bases removed from V and 0 bases from J, the gap between germline ends came to 13 bases. CDR1 is SEHNR, CDR2 FQNEAQ, per germline (reference sequence). This CDR3 is built from 15 residues. The CDR3 nucleotides read TGTGCCAGCAGCCTTCTGGGGGAAGCTAACTATGGCTACACCTTC. Translated: CASSLLGEANYGYTF.

This clonotype showed up many times. V and J are TRBV7-2 and TRBJ1-1, with 7 bases that match TRBD1. Germline V gives CDR1 SGHTA, CDR2 FQGNSA. The CDR3 is made up of 15 amino acids. After removal of 6 bases from V and 3 bases from J, the junction contained 10 bases not matched to a gene. The CDR3 sequence is CASRGGTEQHTEAFF. CDR3 sequence (DNA): TGTGCCAGCAGGGGGGGGACAGAACAACACACTGAAGCTTTCTTT.

The rearrangement uses TRBV20-1 and TRBJ2-3, with TRBD1 identical over 7 bases. With 3 bases clipped from V and 4 bases from J, the junction kept 16 bases outside the gene matches. CDR1 DFQATT and CDR2 SNEGSKA come from the germline V gene (reference sequence). The CDR3 is 17 residues long. The DNA of the CDR3 is TGCAGTGCTAGTTCCCCGGACGGCAGGGGGAACGCAGATACGCAGTATTTT. Amino acids: CSASSPDGRGNADTQYF.

V and J are TRBV7-9 and TRBJ2-7; weak D call: TRBD1 (5 bases). CDR3 length: 13 amino acids. The V gene's germline CDR1 is SEHNR and CDR2 FQNEAQ (reference sequence). The ends were cut back, 4 bases at V and 3 bases at J, with 10 bases in the middle. The CDR3 loop reads CASSSWGSYEQYF. CDR3 bases: TGTGCCAGCAGCTCCTGGGGCAGCTACGAGCAGTACTTC.

This clonotype appeared a few times. The chain has TRBV20-1 and TRBJ2-1, with TRBD1 matching over 10 bases. The germline gives CDR1 DFQATT, CDR2 SNEGSKA (reference sequence). V lost 6 bases to trimming and J lost 12 bases; unmatched junction nucleotides: 8. This CDR3 has 12 residues. The CDR3 DNA follows: TGCAGTGCGACGGGACAGGGGTACGTGCAGTTCTTC. Translated, it gives CSATGQGYVQFF.

This clonotype was seen more than once but under ten times. This rearrangement joins TRBV7-3 to TRBJ2-7; D may be TRBD1 (6 bases). CDR3 size: 14 residues. V dropped 5 bases and J dropped 2 bases, with 13 bases sitting between them. Per the germline V gene, CDR1 is SGHTA and CDR2 is FQGTGA. This chain's CDR3 is CASSPGQKPYEQYF. The CDR3 bases are TGTGCCAGCAGCCCCGGACAGAAACCCTACGAGCAGTACTTC.

On this clonotype: A read error is possible here, since a much larger clone lies one base away. The chain links TRBV10-3 to TRBJ1-1; D is uncertain. CDR3 length: 13 amino acids. Germline V CDR1 and CDR2: ENHRY, SYGVKD. DNA of the CDR3: TGTGCCACCCTCCTCGGAGGGAACACTGAAGCTTCCTTT. This gives the protein CATLLGGNTEASF.